The present TCR beta chain was sequenced within a study of T cells in Graves' hyperthyroidism and ophthalmopathy. Study-wide results and caveats: Blood shared most expanded thyroid clonotypes above 0.001. Ophthalmopathy was told apart from stable hyperthyroidism by a 13 V-J model.

This clonotype has a handful of counts. What it binds is not known. The diagnoses drew upon clinical symptoms, serum thyroxine and TRAb, thyroid ultrasound and orbital computed tomography. Trimming at V came to 4 bases and at J to 2 bases, leaving 4 bases not matched to a gene. The CDR3 sequence is 16 residues long. Germline assignment: CDR1 LNHDA and CDR2 SQIVND (reference sequence). TCR beta CDR3 regions were amplified from RNA transcripts. Using the HTBI primer set, a first-round RT-PCR was run on the TCR CDR3. A single record per CDR3 protein comes from TCRdb applying MiXCR to the multiplex PCR reads. The sample consists of hundreds of thousands of distinct CDR3 sequences, roughly 15% of them appearing once.

This sequence joins TRBV19 and TRBJ2-5; 13 bases are a match to TRBD2. The TCR sequence derives from a woman aged 50 to 60 with Graves' ophthalmopathy. The source material was blood. The CDR3, as DNA: TGTGCCAGTAGTACCCGGACTAGCGGGGGACAAGAGACCCAGTACTTC. It encodes CASSTRTSGGQETQYF.